This is a list of T cell receptor beta chains from one sample in a study of cytomegalovirus exposure and HLA in healthy donors. TCRdb's copy holds only in-frame clones and misses some; the assay was immunoSEQ multiplex PCR. Of 100,000 to 150,000 clones in the sample, 70% to 85% were seen once. The source material was PBMCs. Receptors originate from a woman between 18 and 29 years old in good health and CMV-seropositive. CDR3s leave out the opening cysteine and the closing phenylalanine or tryptophan. Clone size, where shown, is once, few, many, or a class for clones that have expanded.

V gene: TRBV5-1
clone size: NA
J gene: TRBJ1-1
CDR3 length: 13
CDR3 protein: ASSFLDRGRTEAF

V gene: TRBV7-9
clone size: medium-sized
J gene: TRBJ1-1
CDR3 length: 15
CDR3 protein: ASSSRPPDSPNTEAF

V gene: TRBV7-9
clone size: NA
J gene: TRBJ2-7
CDR3 length: 11
CDR3 protein: SSSSQGADEQY

V gene: TRBV28
clone size: NA
J gene: TRBJ2-5
CDR3 length: 13
CDR3 protein: ASSSLVSYQETQY

V gene: TRBV6-1
clone size: NA
J gene: TRBJ2-7
CDR3 length: 14
CDR3 protein: ASSESVAGGPYEQY

V gene: TRBV28
clone size: NA
J gene: TRBJ2-1
CDR3 length: 14
CDR3 protein: ASSPREVAYYNEQF

V gene: TRBV5-5
clone size: NA
J gene: TRBJ1-3
CDR3 length: 11
CDR3 protein: ASSLNSGNTIY

V gene: TRBV28
clone size: NA
J gene: TRBJ1-4
CDR3 length: 13
CDR3 protein: ASSLSGTGGEKLF

V gene: TRBV4-1
clone size: NA
J gene: TRBJ1-6
CDR3 length: 15
CDR3 protein: ASSQDGFSGLNSPLH

V gene: TRBV14
clone size: NA
J gene: TRBJ2-5
CDR3 length: 13
CDR3 protein: ASSQARNRGETQY

V gene: TRBV28
clone size: few
J gene: TRBJ2-4
CDR3 length: 10
CDR3 protein: ASTPRGQEKY

V gene: TRBV2
clone size: NA
J gene: TRBJ1-2
CDR3 length: 10
CDR3 protein: ASSTRVYGYT

V gene: TRBV6-1
clone size: NA
J gene: TRBJ2-2
CDR3 length: 13
CDR3 protein: ASSEIYIQHGELF

V gene: TRBV23-1
clone size: NA
J gene: TRBJ2-7
CDR3 length: 13
CDR3 protein: ASSQSAERWHEQY

V gene: TRBV29-1
clone size: NA
J gene: TRBJ2-3
CDR3 length: 13
CDR3 protein: SVTSGGTLTDTQY

V gene: TRBV5-6
clone size: NA
J gene: TRBJ2-7
CDR3 length: 13
CDR3 protein: ASSFVGTGGYEQY

V gene: TRBV11-3
clone size: NA
J gene: TRBJ2-1
CDR3 length: 14
CDR3 protein: ASSPGLAGAYNEQF

V gene: TRBV6-1
clone size: NA
J gene: TRBJ1-5
CDR3 length: 13
CDR3 protein: ASSDAASGVQPQH

V gene: TRBV18
clone size: once
J gene: TRBJ2-3
CDR3 length: 15
CDR3 protein: ASSPPQAISGGDTQY

V gene: TRBV6-5
clone size: NA
J gene: TRBJ1-4
CDR3 length: 13
CDR3 protein: AIGDGLIMGEKLF

V gene: TRBV21-1
clone size: NA
J gene: TRBJ1-1
CDR3 length: 14
CDR3 protein: ASRPPPGTVGSEAF

V gene: TRBV6-5
clone size: NA
J gene: TRBJ2-7
CDR3 length: 11
CDR3 protein: ASSRDRGYEQY

V gene: TRBV4-1
clone size: many
J gene: TRBJ1-1
CDR3 length: 14
CDR3 protein: ASSQILDRGNTEAF

V gene: TRBV20-1
clone size: NA
J gene: TRBJ1-2
CDR3 length: 9
CDR3 protein: SGDREEGYT

V gene: TRBV18
clone size: NA
J gene: TRBJ1-4
CDR3 length: 14
CDR3 protein: ASSGTGGGTREKLF

V gene: TRBV4-1
clone size: NA
J gene: TRBJ2-7
CDR3 length: 15
CDR3 protein: ASSQDALGALTYEQY

V gene: TRBV6-4
clone size: few
J gene: TRBJ1-1
CDR3 length: 12
CDR3 protein: ASSLLAVNTEAF

V gene: TRBV7-9
clone size: NA
J gene: TRBJ2-7
CDR3 length: 10
CDR3 protein: SSSLAQYEQY

V gene: TRBV28
clone size: NA
J gene: TRBJ1-3
CDR3 length: 16
CDR3 protein: ASPPGLDRPYSGNTIY

V gene: TRBV7-2
clone size: NA
J gene: TRBJ1-3
CDR3 length: 12
CDR3 protein: ASSLNSGSNTIY

V gene: TRBV7-3
clone size: few
J gene: TRBJ2-5
CDR3 length: 11
CDR3 protein: ASSSLGEETQY

V gene: TRBV5-1
clone size: NA
J gene: TRBJ2-2
CDR3 length: 15
CDR3 protein: ASSLASGGAHTGELF

V gene: TRBV5-4
clone size: NA
J gene: TRBJ1-6
CDR3 length: 14
CDR3 protein: ASSLLGSSYNSPLH

V gene: TRBV10-2
clone size: NA
J gene: TRBJ1-3
CDR3 length: 11
CDR3 protein: ASRAGAGNTIY

V gene: TRBV28
clone size: NA
J gene: TRBJ2-7
CDR3 length: 12
CDR3 protein: ASSGQADSYEQY

V gene: TRBV27
clone size: few
J gene: TRBJ2-5
CDR3 length: 14
CDR3 protein: ASSLSPGTGGRAQY

V gene: TRBV7-6
clone size: NA
J gene: TRBJ2-7
CDR3 length: 12
CDR3 protein: ASSLVGLSYEQY

V gene: TRBV27
clone size: few
J gene: TRBJ2-3
CDR3 length: 11
CDR3 protein: ASRSIGGDTQY

V gene: TRBV21-1
clone size: NA
J gene: TRBJ2-4
CDR3 length: 15
CDR3 protein: ASSSLTGGEAKNIQY

V gene: TRBV6-5
clone size: once
J gene: TRBJ1-6
CDR3 length: 12
CDR3 protein: ASCRDRGLSPLH

V gene: TRBV5-4
clone size: once
J gene: TRBJ2-5
CDR3 length: 13
CDR3 protein: ASSGTTGVRETQY

V gene: TRBV4-1
clone size: NA
J gene: TRBJ2-2
CDR3 length: 15
CDR3 protein: ASSQEVRIRDTGELF

V gene: TRBV6-6
clone size: NA
J gene: TRBJ2-1
CDR3 length: 14
CDR3 protein: ASGNIRGEPNNEQF

V gene: TRBV10-3
clone size: NA
J gene: TRBJ1-4
CDR3 length: 12
CDR3 protein: AISLELPGEKLF